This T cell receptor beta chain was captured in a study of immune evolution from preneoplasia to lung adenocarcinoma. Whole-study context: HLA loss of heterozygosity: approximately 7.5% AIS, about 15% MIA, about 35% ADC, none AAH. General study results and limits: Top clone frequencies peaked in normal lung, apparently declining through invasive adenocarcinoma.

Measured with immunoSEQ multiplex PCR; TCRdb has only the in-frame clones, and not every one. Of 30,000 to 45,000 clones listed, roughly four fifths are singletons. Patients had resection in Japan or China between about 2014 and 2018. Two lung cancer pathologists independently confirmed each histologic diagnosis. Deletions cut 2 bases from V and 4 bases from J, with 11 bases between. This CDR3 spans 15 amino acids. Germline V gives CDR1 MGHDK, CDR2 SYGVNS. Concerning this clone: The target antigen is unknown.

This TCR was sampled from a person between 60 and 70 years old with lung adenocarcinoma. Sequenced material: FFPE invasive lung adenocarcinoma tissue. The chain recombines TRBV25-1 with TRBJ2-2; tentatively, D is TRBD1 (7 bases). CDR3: CASSEMEGATGELFF. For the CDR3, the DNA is TGTGCCAGCAGTGAAATGGAGGGGGCCACCGGGGAGCTGTTTTTT.